This TCR beta chain was found in a study of response to subunit inactivated influenza vaccine. Overall study results and limits: Seasonal influenza vaccination, on each occasion, was suggested by the authors to recruit few new T cells.

The V segment lost 0 bases and the J segment 15 bases; nucleotides outside the gene matches: 5. The CDR3 extends over 12 amino acids. Germline lookup yields CDR1 SGHNT and CDR2 YYREEE (reference sequence). TCRdb reprocessed the RT-PCR reads via MiXCR and lists one record per CDR3 protein. This table holds 600,000 to 700,000 distinct CDR3 sequences, 14% found once. The table lists this clonotype with a few counts. Its antigen is unknown. The chain joins TRBV5-4 to TRBJ2-1, with 8 bases matching TRBD2. Sample: PBMCs from blood, taken 14 to 15 days before vaccination. The sequence came from a man between 50 and 59 years old who received an inactivated influenza vaccine. Written as DNA, the CDR3 is TGTGCCAGCAGCTTGGATCATAGCGGGGCGTTCTTC. This codes for CASSLDHSGAFF. Full variable domain (outside the CDR3, taken from reference TRBV5-4 and TRBJ2-1): ETGVTQSPTHLIKTRGQQVTLRCSSQSGHNTVSWYQQALGQGPQFIFQYYREEENGRGNFPPRFSGLQFPNYSSELNVNALELDDSALYLCASSLDHSGAFFGPGTRLTVL.